Following are 20 T cell receptor beta chains from one sample sequenced in a study of T cell responses to AZD1222 COVID-19 vaccine. Sequencing was performed with immunoSEQ multiplex PCR; in TCRdb, only in-frame clones are kept and a portion is missing. The sample gives 150,000 or so clones, approximately 90% of which show up once; roughly 4% is in the top ten. The sequences come from peripheral blood, collected 28 days after the second dose of the MenACWY control vaccine. The receptors were gathered from an adult who received the MenACWY meningococcal vaccine as a control.

This rearrangement joins TRBV9 to TRBJ1-5, with D tentatively TRBD1 (5 bases). CDR3 length: 15 amino acids. CDR1 SGDLS and CDR2 YYNGEE come from the germline V gene. With 0 bases removed from V and 1 base from J, the gap between germline ends came to 8 bases. The CDR3 spells CASSVEGTSNQPQHF. The CDR3 DNA is TGTGCCAGCAGCGTAGAAGGGACGAGCAATCAGCCCCAGCATTTT.

J is TRBJ2-4 and V is TRBV4-3, with D possibly called TRBD1 or TRBD2 (5 bases each). This CDR3 region has 20 residues. V was clipped by 4 bases and J by 3 bases, with 28 bases between them. CDR1 and CDR2 (germline): LGHNA, YSLEER. As DNA, the CDR3 is TGCGCCAGCAGCCCAGGGAGTTACCAGATCCCCATACCACTCAAAAACATTCAGTACTTC. The encoded protein is CASSPGSYQIPIPLKNIQYF.

This chain uses TRBV10-2 with TRBJ1-3; D gene unclear. The germline gives CDR1 WSHSY, CDR2 SAAADI. CDR3 length: 15 amino acids. V lost 7 bases and J lost 0, with 13 bases in between. CDR3 amino acids: CASTGLSHSGNTIYF. The CDR3 DNA reads TGCGCCAGCACTGGACTTTCACACTCTGGAAACACCATATATTTT.

The chain employs TRBV19 and TRBJ2-2; unclear D gene. Looked up from germline, CDR1 is LNHDA and CDR2 is SQIVND (reference sequence). The V gene lost 7 bases and the J gene lost 2 bases, with 14 bases spanning the gap. This CDR3 spans 15 amino acids. The CDR3 DNA follows: TGTGCCAGTACCATCCCCACAGTTAACACCGGGGAGCTGTTTTTT. Translated, it gives CASTIPTVNTGELFF.

This clone came up a few times. The V and J genes are TRBV5-6 and TRBJ1-1; a possible D gene is TRBD1 (5 bases). CDR1 is SGHDT and CDR2 is YYEEEE in the germline V gene. The CDR3 covers 12 residues. Trimming pared 4 bases from V and 9 bases from J, leaving 13 bases between. CDR3 amino acids: CASSPPAGKAFF. The DNA for the CDR3 is TGTGCCAGCAGCCCCCCGGCAGGGAAAGCTTTCTTT.

The chain carries TRBV25-1 and TRBJ1-2; D is unresolved. V lost 2 bases and J 2 bases, leaving 9 bases between the germline ends. The CDR3 is made up of 14 amino acids. Germline V lookup: CDR1 MGHDK, CDR2 SYGVNS. CDR3 sequence (DNA): TGTGCCAGCAGTGAAGCGGCGGAAAACTATGGCTACACCTTC. Its translation: CASSEAAENYGYTF.

The chain joins TRBV28 to TRBJ2-1; 8 bases fit TRBD2. Looked up from germline, CDR1 is MDHEN and CDR2 is SYDVKM. This CDR3 has 16 amino acids. The J segment lost 8 bases and the V segment lost 6 bases, leaving 15 bases of the junction unmatched. CDR3 bases: TGTGCCAGCAGATCCCCGGCAGCGGGAGATGTAGATGAGCAGTTCTTC. Its translation: CASRSPAAGDVDEQFF. Using reference TRBV28 and TRBJ2-1 for the parts outside the CDR3, the full variable domain is DVKVTQSSRYLVKRTGEKVFLECVQDMDHENMFWYRQDPGLGLRLIYFSYDVKMKEKGDIPEGYSVSREKKERFSLILESASTNQTSMYLCASRSPAAGDVDEQFFGPGTRLTVL.

The chain uses TRBV18 and TRBJ2-7; no firm D call. Germline V lookup: CDR1 KGHSH, CDR2 LQKENI. The CDR3 is 12 amino acids. V was pared by 3 bases and J by 2 bases, with 5 bases between. Here the CDR3 reads CASSPGPYEQYF. The CDR3 nucleotides are TGTGCCAGCTCACCCGGACCCTACGAGCAGTACTTC.

The chain recombines TRBV21-1 with TRBJ1-1; the D call of TRBD1 is as the table states it, not checked on the DNA. TRBV21-1 is reported as a pseudogene. The CDR3 extends over 16 amino acids. CDR3 DNA sequence: TGTGCCAGCAGCACCGATGTCAGGGGCCGGAACACTGAAGCTTTCTTT. It encodes CASSTDVRGRNTEAFF.

The chain combines TRBV7-2 with TRBJ1-5, with D hard to call. This CDR3 has 16 amino acids. Trimming took off 3 bases at V and 0 bases at J, with 12 bases between the two ends. In germline, CDR1 is SGHTA, CDR2 FQGNSA. CDR3 nucleotides: TGTGCCAGCAGCTTGGCCCAGATCAATAGCAATCAGCCCCAGCATTTT. Translation: CASSLAQINSNQPQHF. Drawing the rest from reference TRBV7-2 and TRBJ1-5, the complete variable domain is GAGVSQSPSNKVTEKGKDVELRCDPISGHTALYWYRQSLGQGLEFLIYFQGNSAPDKSGLPSDRFSAERTGGSVSTLTIQRTQQEDSAVYLCASSLAQINSNQPQHFGDGTRLSIL.

The rearrangement links TRBV5-5 to TRBJ2-7, with no clear D. Trimming left V 0 bases short and J 2 bases short, with 9 bases between. This CDR3 comprises 14 residues. From germline, CDR1 is SGHKS and CDR2 YYEKEE (reference sequence). The CDR3 is CASSLASVTYEQYF. Written as DNA, the CDR3 is TGTGCCAGCAGCTTGGCTAGTGTTACCTACGAGCAGTACTTC.

The V call is TRBV9, the J call TRBJ1-4; weak D call: TRBD1 (6 bases). The CDR3 length is 14 residues. Trimming took 3 bases from V and 4 from J, leaving 10 bases between them. Germline V CDR1 and CDR2: SGDLS, YYNGEE. CDR3 sequence: CASSAGTFNEKLFF. Here the CDR3 DNA reads TGTGCCAGCAGCGCCGGGACATTTAATGAAAAACTGTTTTTT. Full variable domain (outside the CDR3, taken from reference TRBV9 and TRBJ1-4): DSGVTQTPKHLITATGQRVTLRCSPRSGDLSVYWYQQSLDQGLQFLIQYYNGEERAKGNILERFSAQQFPDLHSELNLSSLELGDSALYFCASSAGTFNEKLFFGSGTQLSVL.

V is TRBV6-5 and J is TRBJ1-5; TRBD1 might be the D (5 bases). Germline lookup yields CDR1 MNHEY and CDR2 SVGAGI. Deletions cut 6 bases from V and 6 bases from J, with 15 bases between. This CDR3 is built from 14 residues. CDR3 loop: CASRGTPEGQPQHF. The CDR3 coding sequence is TGTGCCAGCAGGGGGACCCCGGAAGGTCAGCCCCAGCATTTT.

The rearrangement links TRBV28 to TRBJ2-2; 7 bases align to TRBD2. Trimming took 8 bases from V and 1 from J; bases not matched to a gene: 1. Germline V gene lookup returns CDR1 MDHEN and CDR2 SYDVKM. The CDR3 has 13 amino acids. The CDR3 DNA is TGTGCCAGCCAGCGGGAGAACACCGGGGAGCTGTTTTTT. It specifies CASQRENTGELFF.

The rearrangement joins TRBV10-3 to TRBJ1-1; 10 nucleotides line up with TRBD1. This CDR3 has 14 amino acids. V was pared by 6 bases and J by 5 bases, with 6 bases of the junction left unmatched. The germline V gene encodes CDR1 ENHRY and CDR2 SYGVKD. CDR3 protein: CAIRGTGAGTEAFF. The CDR3 DNA sequence: TGTGCCATCAGGGGGACAGGGGCGGGGACTGAAGCTTTCTTT.

This rearrangement joins TRBV7-2 to TRBJ1-2; no reliable D call. V was shortened by 3 bases and J by 4 bases, with 6 bases between the two germline ends. The CDR3 has 12 amino acids. Germline CDR1 SGHTA, CDR2 FQGNSA. In nucleotides, the CDR3 is TGTGCCAGCAGCTTTCCCACCTATGGCTACACCTTC. Its translation: CASSFPTYGYTF. The full variable domain, rest sourced from reference TRBV7-2 and TRBJ1-2, is GAGVSQSPSNKVTEKGKDVELRCDPISGHTALYWYRQSLGQGLEFLIYFQGNSAPDKSGLPSDRFSAERTGGSVSTLTIQRTQQEDSAVYLCASSFPTYGYTFGSGTRLTVV.

The chain combines TRBV12-3 or TRBV12-4 with TRBJ2-7; 7 nucleotides line up with TRBD1. The CDR3 spans 13 residues. Losses at the gene ends were 6 bases for V and 4 bases for J; bases not matched to a gene: 6. Written as DNA, the CDR3 is TGTGCCAGCAGCCGACAGGGCAGGTACGAGCAGTACTTC. It yields the protein CASSRQGRYEQYF.

The chain recombines TRBV10-1 with TRBJ2-5; D gene unclear. With 9 bases removed from V and 2 bases from J, the gap between germline ends came to 7 bases. The CDR3 has 11 residues. Per the germline V gene, CDR1 is WNHNN and CDR2 is SYGVQD (reference sequence). The CDR3 is CASYLQETQYF. The CDR3 DNA is TGCGCCAGTTACTTGCAAGAGACCCAGTACTTC.

The chain is built from TRBV15 and TRBJ2-5, with 9 bases that match TRBD1. The CDR3 loop spans 15 amino acids. CDR1 LNHNV and CDR2 YYDKDF come from the germline V gene (reference sequence). After removal of 1 base from V and 4 bases from J, the junction contained 4 bases not matched to a gene. The CDR3 here is CATSRADRGGETQYF. The CDR3 coding sequence is TGTGCCACCAGCAGAGCCGACAGGGGGGGAGAGACCCAGTACTTC. Complete variable domain (other parts from reference TRBV15 and TRBJ2-5): DAMVIQNPRYQVTQFGKPVTLSCSQTLNHNVMYWYQQKSSQAPKLLFHYYDKDFNNEADTPDNFQSRRPNTSFCFLDIRSPGLGDTAMYLCATSRADRGGETQYFGPGTRLLVL.

This clone was observed once. The chain joins TRBV10-1 to TRBJ1-4; D uncertain. The CDR3 loop spans 15 amino acids. V lost 11 bases to trimming and J lost 3 bases, with 19 bases between them. Germline loops: CDR1 WNHNN, CDR2 SYGVQD (reference sequence). Here the CDR3 reads CADFGPARANEKLFF. CDR3 DNA: TGCGCCGATTTCGGACCGGCCAGAGCTAATGAAAAACTGTTTTTT.